The 28 T cell receptor beta chains in this list originate from one sample, sequenced in a study of blood T cell repertoires in COVID-19. Clones were sequenced by immunoSEQ multiplex PCR, and TCRdb holds only the in-frame ones, with some missing. The table lists 200,000 to 300,000 clones, approximately 82% of them singletons. Sequencing used peripheral blood. Source of these receptors: a woman older than 75 with acute or convalescent COVID-19.

The chain couples TRBV4-3 to TRBJ2-1; tentative D call: TRBD2 (6 bases). Germline V gene data show CDR1 as LGHNA and CDR2 as YSLEER. CDR3 length: 17 residues. V was clipped by 0 bases and J by 0 bases, with 12 bases between them. This chain's CDR3 is CASSQDSRESSYNEQFF. In DNA, the CDR3 is TGCGCCAGCAGCCAAGATAGTCGGGAGAGCTCCTACAATGAGCAGTTCTTC.

Regarding this clone: Other DNA sequences of this sample code for an identical CDR3. The chain has TRBV10-3 and TRBJ2-1; D may be TRBD1 (6 bases). The CDR3 has 13 residues. CDR1 and CDR2 (germline): ENHRY, SYGVKD. Deletions cut 5 bases from V and 5 bases from J, with 10 bases between. The CDR3 protein is CAISPTGNNEQFF. CDR3 bases: TGTGCCATCAGTCCGACAGGTAACAATGAGCAGTTCTTC.

V gene TRBV2 combines with J gene TRBJ2-3, with TRBD2 identical over 9 bases. After removal of 8 bases from V and 4 bases from J, the junction contained 13 bases not matched to a gene. The CDR3 has 16 residues. In germline, CDR1 is SNHLY, CDR2 FYNNEI. The CDR3 reads CASQDSLAGNADTQYF. CDR3 in DNA: TGTGCCAGCCAGGACAGCCTAGCGGGAAATGCAGATACGCAGTATTTT.

This chain uses TRBV18 with TRBJ2-5, with 9 nucleotides matching TRBD2. This CDR3 is 15 amino acids long. The J segment lost 0 bases and the V segment lost 3 bases, leaving 2 bases of the junction unmatched. CDR1 is KGHSH and CDR2 is LQKENI in the germline V gene. CDR3 sequence: CASSPLAGYQETQYF. For the CDR3, the DNA is TGTGCCAGCTCACCGCTAGCGGGGTACCAAGAGACCCAGTACTTC.

The chain couples TRBV10-3 to TRBJ1-2; 10 bases fit TRBD1. J lost 5 bases, V lost 6 bases, and 6 bases had no gene match. The CDR3 consists of 14 residues. Germline CDR1 is ENHRY and CDR2 is SYGVKD. CDR3 nucleotide sequence: TGTGCCATCAGCGGGACAGGGGTTGGGTATGGCTACACCTTC. Translating gives CAISGTGVGYGYTF.

The chain uses TRBV25-1 and TRBJ1-1, with D uncertain. In germline, CDR1 is MGHDK, CDR2 SYGVNS. Between the trimmed V and J ends, which lost 4 bases and 1 base, there was a span of 7 bases. The CDR3 loop spans 13 amino acids. The CDR3 spells CASSGLSNTEAFF. As DNA, the CDR3 is TGTGCCAGCAGTGGCCTATCGAACACTGAAGCTTTCTTT.

This chain's CDR3 is CASSPGPQGTGELFF. The CDR3 DNA sequence: TGTGCCAGCAGCCCAGGACCACAGGGCACCGGGGAGCTGTTTTTT. This chain joins TRBV7-9 and TRBJ2-2; D is perhaps TRBD1 (6 bases). This CDR3 spans 15 amino acids. V lost 5 bases and J lost 4, with 14 bases in between. Germline-derived CDR1 and CDR2 are SEHNR and FQNEAQ (reference sequence).

This clone was found a few times. The chain couples TRBV28 to TRBJ2-2; TRBD1 matches 7 bases. The CDR3 spans 16 residues. The germline gives CDR1 MDHEN, CDR2 SYDVKM. The J segment lost 0 bases and the V segment lost 7 bases, leaving 8 bases of the junction unmatched. For the CDR3, the DNA is TGTGCCAGCAACGAGCCTACAGGGGCGAACACCGGGGAGCTGTTTTTT. It codes for CASNEPTGANTGELFF.

The sample holds one count of this clone. V and J are TRBV18 and TRBJ2-7; possibly TRBD2 for D (5 bases). The CDR3 loop spans 14 amino acids. The germline V and J ends were trimmed by 2 bases and 7 bases, with 15 bases remaining between them. The germline gives CDR1 KGHSH, CDR2 LQKENI. The CDR3 is CASSPFPRTGEQYF. CDR3 DNA: TGTGCCAGCTCACCATTTCCGAGGACGGGGGAGCAGTACTTC.

The chain carries TRBV18 and TRBJ2-7; the D gene is possibly TRBD2 (5 bases). Germline V gene lookup returns CDR1 KGHSH and CDR2 LQKENI. CDR3 length: 13 amino acids. Trimming shortened V by 2 bases and J by 7 bases, and 12 bases separated the two germline ends. In DNA, the CDR3 is TGTGCCAGCTCACCAAATATAAGGGAGGAGCAGTACTTC. Its protein product is CASSPNIREEQYF.

This chain connects TRBV28 to TRBJ1-1, with TRBD1 identical over 9 bases. The trim removed 6 bases at V and 2 bases at J, leaving 4 bases unmatched. This CDR3 contains 14 residues. The germline CDR1 and CDR2 sequences are MDHEN and SYDVKM. The CDR3 DNA reads TGTGCCAGCAGCAGGGACAGGGTTAACACTGAAGCTTTCTTT. It specifies CASSRDRVNTEAFF.

The chain has TRBV19 and TRBJ1-2; 7 bases fit TRBD1. The CDR3 loop spans 12 amino acids. Germline CDR1 reads LNHDA; CDR2 reads SQIVND (reference sequence). V shed 11 bases and J 4 bases; nucleotides not matched to a gene: 7. The CDR3 reads CASSDRFYGYTF. CDR3 bases: TGTGCCTCATCGGACAGGTTCTATGGCTACACCTTC. Full variable domain (remainder filled in from reference TRBV19 and TRBJ1-2): DGGITQSPKYLFRKEGQNVTLSCEQNLNHDAMYWYRQDPGQGLRLIYYSQIVNDFQKGDIAEGYSVSREKKESFPLTVTSAQKNPTAFYLCASSDRFYGYTFGSGTRLTVV.

This clone showed up many times. The chain carries TRBV9 and TRBJ1-1; 7 bases align to TRBD1. This CDR3 has 14 amino acids. Trimming cost V 3 bases and J 2 bases; bases outside gene matches: 4. Germline values: CDR1 SGDLS, CDR2 YYNGEE. In nucleotides, the CDR3 is TGTGCCAGCAGCGCATCAGGGGGAAACACTGAAGCTTTCTTT. Its protein is CASSASGGNTEAFF.

The chain links TRBV6-1 to TRBJ2-1; D not resolved. Trimming left V 0 bases short and J 9 bases short, with 6 bases between. The CDR3 spans 12 residues. Germline assignment: CDR1 MNHNS and CDR2 SASEGT. The chain's CDR3 is CASSEAEVEQFF. The DNA of the CDR3 is TGTGCCAGCAGTGAAGCCGAGGTTGAGCAGTTCTTC.

The CDR3 sequence is CASSSRRATGELFF. The CDR3 region has the DNA TGTGCCAGCAGCTCAAGGAGAGCCACCGGGGAGCTGTTTTTT. V gene TRBV7-2 combines with J gene TRBJ2-2; D ambiguous. The germline CDR1 and CDR2 sequences are SGHTA and FQGNSA. The CDR3 length is 14 residues. Trimming removed 4 bases at V and 4 bases at J, with 10 bases between.

This chain uses TRBV21-1 with TRBJ2-1; TRBD2 is the table's D call and was not checked against the DNA. TRBV21-1 has pseudogene status. This CDR3 comprises 19 residues. The CDR3 DNA follows: TGTGCCACTTTCGTTAGGGGACTAGCGGGAGCACCTCCCTACAATGAGCAGTTCTTC. Translation: CATFVRGLAGAPPYNEQFF.

The chain has TRBV7-6 and TRBJ2-3, with 9 positions matching TRBD2. The CDR3 contains 18 residues. Germline V gene sequence: CDR1 SGHVS, CDR2 FNYEAQ. The ends lost 5 bases at V and 0 bases at J; junction bases unmatched: 12. The CDR3 region is CASSPMFSSGTSTDTQYF. The CDR3 bases are TGTGCCAGCAGCCCGATGTTTTCTAGCGGGACTAGCACAGATACGCAGTATTTT.

This rearrangement joins TRBV6-5 to TRBJ1-6; maybe TRBD1 (5 bases). The CDR3 spans 16 residues. The V gene's germline CDR1 is MNHEY and CDR2 SVGAGI. V lost 0 bases, J lost 5 bases, and 11 bases lay in between. This CDR3 is CASSYSTRAHNSPLHF. The CDR3 region has the DNA TGTGCCAGCAGTTACTCGACCAGGGCTCATAATTCACCCCTCCACTTT.

The CDR3 loop reads CASRPLSSETGPTEAFF. Written as DNA, the CDR3 is TGTGCCAGTAGGCCTCTCAGTTCCGAGACAGGGCCCACTGAAGCTTTCTTT. The genes are TRBV19 and TRBJ1-1; 7 nucleotides match TRBD1. Trimming at V came to 6 bases and at J to 4 bases, leaving 17 bases not matched to a gene. The germline V gene has CDR1 LNHDA and CDR2 SQIVND (reference sequence). CDR3 length: 17 amino acids.

The chain uses TRBV3-1 (or the pseudogene TRBV3-2) and TRBJ1-6; 7 nucleotides line up with TRBD1. Germline V gene lookup returns CDR1 LGHDT and CDR2 YNNKEL (reference sequence). The CDR3 covers 16 residues. J lost 4 bases, V lost 4 bases, and 7 bases had no gene match. The CDR3 sequence is CASSPRDRSYNSPLHF. CDR3 nucleotides: TGTGCCAGCAGCCCCAGGGACAGAAGTTATAATTCACCCCTCCACTTT.

This clone was seen once. V gene TRBV6-2 or TRBV6-3 combines with J gene TRBJ1-5; D possibly corresponds to TRBD1 (5 bases). Germline CDR1 and CDR2: MNHEY and SVGEGT. V was clipped by 4 bases and J by 2 bases, with 9 bases between them. The CDR3 covers 14 residues. CDR3 nucleotides: TGTGCCAGCAGTTCAGGGTTTGGCAATCAGCCCCAGCATTTT. Its translation: CASSSGFGNQPQHF.

As concerns this clone: Other DNA sequences in the sample encode the same CDR3. The CDR3 here is CASSGSNTGELFF. In DNA form, the CDR3 reads TGTGCCAGCAGTGGGAGTAACACCGGGGAGCTGTTTTTT. V gene TRBV12-3 or TRBV12-4 combines with J gene TRBJ2-2, with D possibly TRBD2 on 5 matching bases. V was cut by 5 bases and J by 2 bases, with 6 bases left in between. This CDR3 has 13 residues.

V gene TRBV5-1 combines with J gene TRBJ2-3; D is perhaps TRBD1 (5 bases). The V gene's germline CDR1 is SGHRS and CDR2 YFSETQ. The CDR3 has 14 amino acids. Trimming cost V 2 bases and J 4 bases, with 11 bases left between them. CDR3 sequence reads: CASSFQGDSDTQYF. CDR3 sequence (DNA): TGCGCCAGCAGCTTCCAGGGTGATTCAGATACGCAGTATTTT.

This clone was counted a few times. This rearrangement joins TRBV2 to TRBJ2-7; possibly TRBD1 for D (6 bases). V was trimmed by 7 bases and J by 2 bases, leaving 12 bases between them. The length of the CDR3 is 13 residues. Germline CDR1 and CDR2: SNHLY and FYNNEI. CDR3 amino acids: CASTRQEPYEQYF. Written as DNA, the CDR3 is TGTGCCAGCACGAGACAGGAACCCTACGAGCAGTACTTC.

This rearrangement joins TRBV29-1 to TRBJ1-2; possible D gene TRBD1, 6 bases. Trimming took 7 bases from V and 2 from J, leaving 8 bases between them. The CDR3 has 11 residues. Germline loops: CDR1 SQVTM, CDR2 ANQGSEA. This CDR3 is CSAGQNYGYTF. The CDR3 coding sequence is TGCAGCGCTGGACAGAACTATGGCTACACCTTC.

The V call is TRBV10-3, the J call TRBJ1-3, with 7 nucleotides matching TRBD1. After removal of 6 bases from V and 3 bases from J, the junction contained 5 bases not matched to a gene. Per germline, CDR1 ENHRY and CDR2 SYGVKD. The CDR3 runs to 14 residues. CDR3 amino acids: CAIRGTAYGNTIYF. DNA of the CDR3: TGTGCCATCAGGGGGACAGCGTATGGAAACACCATATATTTT.

The V and J genes are TRBV30 and TRBJ2-1; TRBD2 matches 7 bases. Germline V lookup: CDR1 GTSNPN, CDR2 SVGIG (reference sequence). With 1 base clipped from V and 5 bases from J, the junction kept 2 bases outside the gene matches. This CDR3 region has 13 residues. The CDR3 reads CAWSGGSDNEQFF. CDR3 coding DNA: TGTGCCTGGAGTGGCGGGAGTGACAATGAGCAGTTCTTC. Drawing the rest from reference TRBV30 and TRBJ2-1, the complete variable domain is SQTIHQWPATLVQPVGSPLSLECTVEGTSNPNLYWYRQAAGRGLQLLFYSVGIGQISSEVPQNLSASRPQDRQFILSSKKLLLSDSGFYLCAWSGGSDNEQFFGPGTRLTVL.

This clone occurred a few times. The rearrangement joins TRBV3-1 (or the pseudogene TRBV3-2) to TRBJ2-1; no firm D call. The CDR3 consists of 12 residues. The V end lost 4 bases, the J end lost 8 bases, and 9 bases lay between the germline ends. CDR1 LGHDT and CDR2 YNNKEL come from the germline V gene (reference sequence). This CDR3 reads CASSLGAYEQFF. In nucleotides, the CDR3 is TGTGCCAGCAGCCTAGGAGCCTATGAGCAGTTCTTC.